The 3 T cell receptor beta chains presented below share a single source sample, sequenced in a study of naive and memory T cell subsets. Both TRBC1 and TRBC2 were covered by a beta constant-region primer of two equimolar oligonucleotides. Each CDR3 protein is one row after TCRdb ran MiXCR on the UMI-ligation and nested PCR reads. The sample has about 90,000 distinct CDR3 sequences, 7% to 8% seen once. The sample taken for sequencing was central memory CD4+ T cells from blood. The receptor set was obtained from a human donor in good health.

This clonotype was detected many times. The rearrangement uses TRBV12-3 or TRBV12-4 and TRBJ2-1, with 13 bases aligning to TRBD2. The J segment lost 8 bases and the V segment lost 0 bases, leaving 7 bases of the junction unmatched. The length of the CDR3 is 17 residues. The CDR3 nucleotides are TGTGCCAGCAGTTTAGCCCTAACTAGCGGGAGGGCCGATGAGCAGTTCTTC. It yields the protein CASSLALTSGRADEQFF.

In the case of this clonotype: This may arise from a read error, as a much more abundant clone is one base away. Here the CDR3 omits its conserved ending phenylalanine or tryptophan, so a read error is the likely source. This sequence joins TRBV2 and TRBJ1-2, with TRBD1 matching 9 bases. Germline CDR1 and CDR2: SNHLY and FYNNEI. Trimming took 11 bases from V and 1 from J; bases not matched to a gene: 5. This CDR3 has 13 residues. The CDR3 region has the DNA TGTGCCCGAGGACAGGGGAGTAACTATGGCTACACCCTC. As protein: CARGQGSNYGYTL.

The chain links TRBV5-1 to TRBJ1-5; weak D call: TRBD1 (5 bases). CDR3 length: 15 residues. V lost 4 bases and J lost 2, with 13 bases in between. Germline loops: CDR1 SGHRS, CDR2 YFSETQ. CDR3: CASSGGAQGNQPQHF. The CDR3 nucleotides are TGCGCCAGCAGCGGGGGTGCCCAGGGCAATCAGCCCCAGCATTTT.